This T cell receptor beta chain was found in a study of a mutant IDH1 vaccine in newly diagnosed glioma (dated by TCRdb to about 2021). As for the study more broadly: Patients were given eight vaccinations, in weeks 1, 3, 5, 7, 11, 15, 19 and 23, which matched visits V03 through V10. For exploratory analyses, under 30 treated patients had longitudinal TCRB deep sequencing done wherever samples were available. Six visits were used for peripheral blood collection: V03 (baseline), V05, V07, V10, V12 and V13. In the chemotherapy-containing groups, vaccination started alongside temozolomide cycles, whereas in patients who had radiotherapy alone it started 4-6 weeks after radiotherapy. Of the approximately 33 treated patients, about 60% were male and approximately 38% were female, and the mean age was approximately 41 years. Prior to enrollment, standard therapy consisting of radiotherapy alone, temozolomide alone, or radiochemotherapy with temozolomide had been administered to patients, with the combination being received by most patients. Broad study findings and their caveats: Availability determined which PBMC samples were chosen for TCRB deep sequencing. Immune responses induced by the vaccine were seen in around 93% of patients across multiple MHC alleles. Changes in the top peripheral T cell clonotypes picked up by TCRB sequencing did not appear to be linked to pseudoprogression. It was noted by the authors that analyses of patient blood samples could not be reproduced owing to sample limitations.

The time point tag for this specimen amounts to: week 11, during vaccination. Every vaccine dose consisted of 300 ug of a 20-mer mutant IDH1 peptide in Montanide, administered subcutaneously together with topical imiquimod. The donors had newly diagnosed IDH1-mutant astrocytomas of WHO grade 3 or 4 that showed loss of nuclear ATRX. The samples were drawn from NOA16, a multicentre, single-arm, open-label phase I trial in Germany that tested a mutant IDH1 peptide vaccine in humans for the first time. Genomic DNA for TCRB sequencing was extracted from EDTA blood using the DNeasy Blood and Tissue Kit. Looking up the germline V gene yields CDR1 MNHEY and CDR2 SVGAGI. Reading from cysteine to phenylalanine, the CDR3 counts 14 amino acids. Only the CDR3 region is kept as DNA, spanning 42 bases read in frame from base 1. The germline ends are 10 bases apart after V is trimmed by 2 bases and J by 2 bases.

For this clone: Its binding antigen is unknown. Base qualities were left out, and no much larger clone turns up one base away.

The library was made by the immunoSEQ multiplex PCR assay. Rearranged TCR beta chain sequences were amplified using the hsTCRB Kit according to the manufacturer's protocol. An Illumina MiSeq was used to sequence the TCRB libraries. Regarding the original processing steps: Demultiplexing, trimming and gene mapping were performed with the kit vendor's proprietary platform. TCRdb mirrors the immuneACCESS table, restricted to in-frame sequences. Some clones are absent from its copies; in checked studies, under half trace to an unresolved V gene, and the reason for the others is unknown. That table supplies the V and J calls and clone size; D and trimming were determined from the DNA. Present in this sample are fewer than 45,000 clones, around 83% of which were seen just once. The ten largest clonotypes hold about 2.2% of the sample.

The sequence came from a middle-aged man with glioma. Sequencing used PBMCs, obtained from a glioma patient whose treatment included an IDH1 peptide vaccine. The V and J segments used are TRBV6-5 and TRBJ2-7; no D gene can be assigned with confidence. The sequenced DNA: TGTGCCAGCAGTTACGGGCCACCAACCTACGAGCAGTACTTC. Translated, it reads CASSYGPPTYEQYF.